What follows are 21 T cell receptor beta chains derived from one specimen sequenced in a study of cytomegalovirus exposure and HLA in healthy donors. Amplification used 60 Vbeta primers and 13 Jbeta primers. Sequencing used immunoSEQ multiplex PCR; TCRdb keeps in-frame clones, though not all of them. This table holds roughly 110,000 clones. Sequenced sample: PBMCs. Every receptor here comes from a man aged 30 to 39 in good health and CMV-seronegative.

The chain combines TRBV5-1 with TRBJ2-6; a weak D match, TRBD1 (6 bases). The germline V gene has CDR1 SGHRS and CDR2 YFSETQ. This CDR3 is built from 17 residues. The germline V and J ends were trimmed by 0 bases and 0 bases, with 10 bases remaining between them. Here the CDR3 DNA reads TGCGCCAGCAGCTTGGGTGGGGGCCCCTCTGGGGCCAACGTCCTGACTTTC. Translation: CASSLGGGPSGANVLTF.

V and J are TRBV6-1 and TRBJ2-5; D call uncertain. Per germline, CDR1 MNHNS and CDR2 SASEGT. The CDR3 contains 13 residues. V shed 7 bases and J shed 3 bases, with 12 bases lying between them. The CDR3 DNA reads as TGTGCCAGCAACATGGGCCGAGAAGAGACCCAGTACTTC. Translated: CASNMGREETQYF.

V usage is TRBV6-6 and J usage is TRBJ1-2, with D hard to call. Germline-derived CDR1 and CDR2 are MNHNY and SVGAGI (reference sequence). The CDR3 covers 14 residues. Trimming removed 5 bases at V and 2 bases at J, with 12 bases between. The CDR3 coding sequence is TGTGCCAGCAGTCCTCCATCGGGGAACTATGGCTACACCTTC. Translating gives CASSPPSGNYGYTF.

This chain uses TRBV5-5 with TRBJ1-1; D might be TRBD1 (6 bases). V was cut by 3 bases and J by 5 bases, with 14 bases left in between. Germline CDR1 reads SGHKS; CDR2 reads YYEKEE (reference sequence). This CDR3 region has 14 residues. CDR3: CASSSVPGATEAFF. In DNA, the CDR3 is TGTGCCAGCAGCTCCGTACCAGGGGCTACTGAAGCTTTCTTT.

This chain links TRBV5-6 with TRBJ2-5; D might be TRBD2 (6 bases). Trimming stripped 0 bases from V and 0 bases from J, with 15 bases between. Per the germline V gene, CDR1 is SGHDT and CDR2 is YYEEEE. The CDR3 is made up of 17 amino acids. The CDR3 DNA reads TGTGCCAGCAGCTTGGAATCTAGCGCCTCGTACCAAGAGACCCAGTACTTC. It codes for CASSLESSASYQETQYF.

This CDR3 is CASSRASGTYEQYF. Here the CDR3 DNA reads TGTGCCAGCAGTCGGGCTAGCGGAACCTACGAGCAGTACTTC. The chain combines TRBV25-1 with TRBJ2-7; 7 bases line up with TRBD2. With V trimmed by 5 bases and J by 2 bases, 6 bases remained unmatched. Germline V lookup: CDR1 MGHDK, CDR2 SYGVNS. This CDR3 has 14 amino acids.

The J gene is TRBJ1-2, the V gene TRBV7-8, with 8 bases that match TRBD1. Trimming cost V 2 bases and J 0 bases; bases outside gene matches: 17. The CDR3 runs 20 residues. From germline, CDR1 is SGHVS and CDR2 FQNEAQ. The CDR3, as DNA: TGTGCCAGCAGCTTACGGACCTTCAGACAGGGGAAAGAAGCTAACTATGGCTACACCTTC. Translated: CASSLRTFRQGKEANYGYTF.

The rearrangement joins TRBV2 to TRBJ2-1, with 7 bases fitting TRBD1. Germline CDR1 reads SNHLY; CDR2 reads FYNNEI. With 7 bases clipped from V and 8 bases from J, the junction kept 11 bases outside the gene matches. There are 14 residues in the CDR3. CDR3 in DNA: TGTGCCAGCAAGTTGGGCAGGGGGACCGATGAGCAGTTCTTC. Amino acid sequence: CASKLGRGTDEQFF.

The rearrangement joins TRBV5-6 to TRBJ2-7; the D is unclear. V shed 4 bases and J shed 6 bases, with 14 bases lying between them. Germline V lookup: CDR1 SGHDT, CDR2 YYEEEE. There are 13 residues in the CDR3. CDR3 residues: CASSTTITTEQYF. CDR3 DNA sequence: TGTGCCAGCAGCACCACGATTACTACCGAGCAGTACTTC.

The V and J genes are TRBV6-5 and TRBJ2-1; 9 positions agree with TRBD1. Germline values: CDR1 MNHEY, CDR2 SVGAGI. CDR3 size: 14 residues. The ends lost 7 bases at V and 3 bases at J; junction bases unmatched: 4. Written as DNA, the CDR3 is TGTGCCAGCACGCCGGGACAGGGCTACAATGAGCAGTTCTTC. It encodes CASTPGQGYNEQFF.

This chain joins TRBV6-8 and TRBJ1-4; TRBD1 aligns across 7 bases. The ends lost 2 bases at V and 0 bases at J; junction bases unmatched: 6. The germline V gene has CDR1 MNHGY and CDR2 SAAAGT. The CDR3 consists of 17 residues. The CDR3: CASSYRQGVATNEKLFF. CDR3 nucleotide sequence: TGTGCCAGCAGTTACAGGCAGGGGGTCGCAACTAATGAAAAACTGTTTTTT.

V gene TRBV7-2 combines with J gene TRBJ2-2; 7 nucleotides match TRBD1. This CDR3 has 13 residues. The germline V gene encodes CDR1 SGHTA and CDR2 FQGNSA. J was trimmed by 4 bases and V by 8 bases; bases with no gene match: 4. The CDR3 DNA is TGTGCCAGCCTCAAGGGGGCCACCGGGGAGCTGTTTTTT. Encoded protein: CASLKGATGELFF.

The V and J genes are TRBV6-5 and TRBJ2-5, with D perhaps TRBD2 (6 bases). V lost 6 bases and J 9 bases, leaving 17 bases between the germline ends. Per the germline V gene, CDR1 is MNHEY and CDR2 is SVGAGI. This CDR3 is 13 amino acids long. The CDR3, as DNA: TGTGCCAGCAGAAGGGACGTATGGGGGGCCCAGTACTTC. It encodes CASRRDVWGAQYF.

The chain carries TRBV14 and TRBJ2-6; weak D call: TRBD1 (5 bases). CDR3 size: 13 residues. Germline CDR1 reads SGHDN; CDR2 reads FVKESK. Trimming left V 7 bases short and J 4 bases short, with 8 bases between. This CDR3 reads CASNRQGANVLTF. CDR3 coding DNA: TGTGCCAGCAATAGACAGGGGGCCAACGTCCTGACTTTC.

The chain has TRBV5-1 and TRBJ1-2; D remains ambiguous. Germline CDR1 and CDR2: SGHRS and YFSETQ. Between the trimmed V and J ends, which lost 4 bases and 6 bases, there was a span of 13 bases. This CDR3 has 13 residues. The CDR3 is CASSTILGDGYTF. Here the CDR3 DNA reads TGCGCCAGCAGCACCATCTTGGGAGATGGCTACACCTTC.

The CDR3 here is CATSRGDRGDQETQYF. CDR3 sequence (DNA): TGTGCCACCAGCAGAGGCGACAGGGGGGACCAAGAGACCCAGTACTTC. The chain joins TRBV15 to TRBJ2-5; TRBD1 matches 9 bases. V lost 1 base to trimming and J lost 0 bases; unmatched junction nucleotides: 3. This CDR3 has 16 residues. Germline V lookup: CDR1 LNHNV, CDR2 YYDKDF (reference sequence).

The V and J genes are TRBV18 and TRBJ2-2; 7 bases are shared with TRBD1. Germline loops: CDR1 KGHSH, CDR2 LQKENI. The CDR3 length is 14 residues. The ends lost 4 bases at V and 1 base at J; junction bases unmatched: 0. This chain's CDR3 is CASSRDRNTGELFF. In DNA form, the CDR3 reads TGTGCCAGCTCACGGGACAGGAACACCGGGGAGCTGTTTTTT.

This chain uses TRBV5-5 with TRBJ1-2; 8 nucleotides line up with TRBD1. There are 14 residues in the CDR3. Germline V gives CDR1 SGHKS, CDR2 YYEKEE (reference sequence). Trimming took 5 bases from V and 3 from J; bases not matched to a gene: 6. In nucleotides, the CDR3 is TGTGCCAGCAGTCCAGGACAGGGAGACTATGGCTACACCTTC. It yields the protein CASSPGQGDYGYTF. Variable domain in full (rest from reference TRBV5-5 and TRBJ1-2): DAGVTQSPTHLIKTRGQQVTLRCSPISGHKSVSWYQQVLGQGPQFIFQYYEKEERGRGNFPDRFSARQFPNYSSELNVNALLLGDSALYLCASSPGQGDYGYTFGSGTRLTVV.

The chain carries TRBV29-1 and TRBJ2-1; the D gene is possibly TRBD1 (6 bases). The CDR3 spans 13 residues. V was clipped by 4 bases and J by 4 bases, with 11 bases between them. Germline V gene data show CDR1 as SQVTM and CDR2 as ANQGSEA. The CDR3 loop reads CSVATGLYNEQFF. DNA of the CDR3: TGCAGCGTTGCAACAGGGCTTTACAATGAGCAGTTCTTC.

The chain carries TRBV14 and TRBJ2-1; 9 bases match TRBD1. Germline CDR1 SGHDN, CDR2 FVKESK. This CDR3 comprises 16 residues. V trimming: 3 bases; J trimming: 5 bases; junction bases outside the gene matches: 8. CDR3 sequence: CASSHGDREKDNEQFF. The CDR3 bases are TGTGCCAGCAGCCACGGGGACAGGGAAAAAGACAATGAGCAGTTCTTC.

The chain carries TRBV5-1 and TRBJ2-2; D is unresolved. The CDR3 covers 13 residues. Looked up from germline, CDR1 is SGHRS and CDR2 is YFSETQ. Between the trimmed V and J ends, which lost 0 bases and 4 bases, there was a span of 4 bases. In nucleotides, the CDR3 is TGCGCCAGCAGCTTGGTCGGCACCGGGGAGCTGTTTTTT. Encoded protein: CASSLVGTGELFF.